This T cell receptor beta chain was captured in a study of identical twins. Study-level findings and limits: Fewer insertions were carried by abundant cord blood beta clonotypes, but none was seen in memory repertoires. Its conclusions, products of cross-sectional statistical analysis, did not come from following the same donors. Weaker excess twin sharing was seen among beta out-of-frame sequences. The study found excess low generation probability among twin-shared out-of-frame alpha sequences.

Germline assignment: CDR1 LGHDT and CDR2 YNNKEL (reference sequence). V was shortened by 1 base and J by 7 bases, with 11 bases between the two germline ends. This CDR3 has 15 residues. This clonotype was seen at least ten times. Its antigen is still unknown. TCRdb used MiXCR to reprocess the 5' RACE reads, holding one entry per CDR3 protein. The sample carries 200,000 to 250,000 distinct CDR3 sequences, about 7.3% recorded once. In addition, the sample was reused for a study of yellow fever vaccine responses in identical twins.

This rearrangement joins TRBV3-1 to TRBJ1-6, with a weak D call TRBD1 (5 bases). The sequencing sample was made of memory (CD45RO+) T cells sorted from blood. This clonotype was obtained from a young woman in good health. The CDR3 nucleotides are TGTGCCAGCAGCCAAGGAGGGACCTCAAATTCACCCCTCCACTTT. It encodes CASSQGGTSNSPLHF.